One and the same sample provided the 30 T cell receptor beta chains below, sequenced in a study of shared clonotypes between healthy human individuals. The naive CD8 population came from CD45RO-negative cells selected for CCR7, without terminally differentiated effector memory CD45RA+ cells. Sequenced by immunoSEQ multiplex PCR; TCRdb stores in-frame clones only, minus some. The table lists roughly 2.1 million clones, about 92% of them singletons. What was sequenced was naive CD8+ T cells from PBMCs. The receptors here all came from a man aged 18-30 years in good health. Some clones in this sample may be carry-over from other donors' samples.

This clone has just one count. V gene TRBV7-9 combines with J gene TRBJ2-3; D might be TRBD2 (5 bases). This CDR3 spans 18 amino acids. Germline V CDR1 and CDR2: SEHNR, FQNEAQ (reference sequence). The V end lost 5 bases, the J end lost 0 bases, and 21 bases lay between the germline ends. CDR3 DNA: TGTGCCAGCAGCCACCTCGAGGATAAGCGGACTAGCACAGATACGCAGTATTTT. Translation: CASSHLEDKRTSTDTQYF. Combining the CDR3 with reference TRBV7-9 and TRBJ2-3 gives the whole variable domain DTGVSQNPRHKITKRGQNVTFRCDPISEHNRLYWYRQTLGQGPEFLTYFQNEAQLEKSRLLSDRFSAERPKGSFSTLEIQRTEQGDSAMYLCASSHLEDKRTSTDTQYFGPGTRLTVL.

The V and J genes are TRBV4-1 and TRBJ2-5; 9 bases map to TRBD1. This CDR3 has 15 amino acids. Germline CDR1 reads MGHRA; CDR2 reads YSYEKL. J gave up 2 bases and V 4 bases, and 5 bases lay outside the gene matches. The CDR3 here is CASSLGQGDQETQYF. The DNA for the CDR3 is TGCGCCAGCAGCCTGGGACAGGGCGATCAAGAGACCCAGTACTTC.

The rearrangement uses TRBV7-8 and TRBJ2-4, with 12 bases fitting TRBD1. After removal of 7 bases from V and 2 bases from J, the junction contained 12 bases not matched to a gene. This CDR3 spans 18 amino acids. Germline V gives CDR1 SGHVS, CDR2 FQNEAQ. CDR3 protein: CASKTGTGGVGTKNIQYF. CDR3 DNA sequence: TGTGCCAGCAAAACCGGGACAGGGGGCGTCGGAACCAAAAACATTCAGTACTTC.

V gene TRBV9 combines with J gene TRBJ2-2; TRBD1 matches at 8 bases. Trimming took 3 bases from V and 6 from J; bases not matched to a gene: 7. CDR3 length equals 15 residues. Germline-derived CDR1 and CDR2 are SGDLS and YYNGEE. The CDR3 sequence is CASSGGQASPGELFF. In DNA, the CDR3 is TGTGCCAGCAGCGGGGGACAGGCGTCACCCGGGGAGCTGTTTTTT.

The chain couples TRBV11-2 to TRBJ1-3; tentative D call: TRBD1 (5 bases). The CDR3 consists of 14 residues. The germline V gene encodes CDR1 SGHAT and CDR2 FQNNGV. Trimming took 1 base from V and 2 from J, leaving 6 bases between them. In DNA form, the CDR3 reads TGTGCCAGCAGCTTAGCGGGGGCTGGAAACACCATATATTTT. It encodes CASSLAGAGNTIYF.

The chain recombines TRBV28 with TRBJ2-1, with no clear D. Looked up from germline, CDR1 is MDHEN and CDR2 is SYDVKM. The CDR3 length is 15 residues. V was shortened by 6 bases and J by 1 base, with 13 bases between the two germline ends. The CDR3 region has the DNA TGTGCCAGCAGATCTGGGTACGGGTCCTACAATGAGCAGTTCTTC. Translated, it gives CASRSGYGSYNEQFF.

This chain joins TRBV7-9 and TRBJ2-5; D may be TRBD1 or TRBD2 (6 bases each). This CDR3 contains 13 residues. In germline, CDR1 is SEHNR, CDR2 FQNEAQ (reference sequence). V shed 5 bases and J shed 4 bases, with 11 bases lying between them. The CDR3 DNA reads TGTGCCAGCAGCCTAGGGGGGCCAGAGACCCAGTACTTC. Translating it yields CASSLGGPETQYF.

The chain has TRBV7-9 and TRBJ1-4; D unresolved. Trimming removed 5 bases at V and 2 bases at J, with 15 bases between. The CDR3 is 16 residues long. Germline lookup yields CDR1 SEHNR and CDR2 FQNEAQ (reference sequence). The CDR3 bases are TGTGCCAGCAGCGCCGATTGGGGTGCGACTAATGAAAAACTGTTTTTT. Protein: CASSADWGATNEKLFF.

The J gene is TRBJ1-1, the V gene TRBV9; D is unresolved. The CDR3 consists of 14 residues. CDR1 and CDR2 from the germline V gene are SGDLS and YYNGEE. V lost 0 bases to trimming and J lost 4 bases, with 10 bases between them. The CDR3 is CASSVVRESTEAFF. The CDR3 region has the DNA TGTGCCAGCAGCGTAGTTAGGGAATCCACTGAAGCTTTCTTT.

The V gene is TRBV27, the J gene TRBJ2-2; D is ambiguous. The CDR3 sequence is 18 residues long. The germline V gene has CDR1 MNHEY and CDR2 SMNVEV (reference sequence). Deletions cut 3 bases from V and 0 bases from J, with 17 bases between. Here the CDR3 reads CASSFLDLYGANTGELFF. The CDR3 nucleotides are TGTGCCAGCAGTTTTTTGGACCTCTACGGAGCGAACACCGGGGAGCTGTTTTTT.

With respect to this clone: Other nucleotide sequences from this sample produce the same CDR3. The chain joins TRBV28 to TRBJ1-1; weak D call: TRBD1 (6 bases). The V gene's germline CDR1 is MDHEN and CDR2 SYDVKM. This CDR3 comprises 15 residues. The V end lost 0 bases, the J end lost 1 base, and 9 bases lay between the germline ends. CDR3 in amino acids: CASSLWAGQNTEAFF. The DNA of the CDR3 is TGTGCCAGCAGTTTATGGGCGGGACAGAACACTGAAGCTTTCTTT.

The table lists this clone with a count of one. The chain links TRBV7-3 to TRBJ2-1; D perhaps matches TRBD2 (5 bases). The CDR3 totals 15 residues. V lost 0 bases to trimming and J lost 8 bases, with 14 bases between them. In germline, CDR1 is SGHTA, CDR2 FQGTGA. The CDR3 reads CASSLTGWESDEQFF. CDR3 DNA sequence: TGTGCCAGCAGCTTAACGGGTTGGGAGAGCGATGAGCAGTTCTTC.

The V and J genes are TRBV19 and TRBJ1-2; TRBD1 matches 8 bases. V trimming: 2 bases; J trimming: 2 bases; junction bases outside the gene matches: 7. The germline CDR1 and CDR2 sequences are LNHDA and SQIVND (reference sequence). CDR3 length equals 16 residues. The CDR3 here is CASSIMVGTGNYGYTF. The CDR3 DNA sequence: TGTGCCAGTAGTATAATGGTTGGGACAGGAAACTATGGCTACACCTTC.

This chain joins TRBV27 and TRBJ2-5; D perhaps matches TRBD1 (5 bases). The CDR3 sequence is 14 residues long. The ends were cut back, 4 bases at V and 3 bases at J, with 12 bases in the middle. The germline V gene has CDR1 MNHEY and CDR2 SMNVEV (reference sequence). This CDR3 is CASSWTSSKETQYF. CDR3 DNA sequence: TGTGCCAGCAGTTGGACATCGTCGAAAGAGACCCAGTACTTC.

The V gene is TRBV4-1, the J gene TRBJ1-1; no clear D gene. CDR3 size: 13 residues. Germline V gene data show CDR1 as MGHRA and CDR2 as YSYEKL. The V end was cut by 4 bases, the J end by 5 bases, with 11 bases between. The CDR3 region is CASSPAGGTEAFF. CDR3 sequence (DNA): TGCGCCAGCAGCCCGGCGGGAGGGACTGAAGCTTTCTTT.

V usage is TRBV4-3 and J usage is TRBJ2-1; 10 bases are a match to TRBD2. The CDR3 sequence is 17 residues long. The germline V gene has CDR1 LGHNA and CDR2 YSLEER. Losses at the gene ends were 0 bases for V and 9 bases for J; bases not matched to a gene: 11. Written as DNA, the CDR3 is TGCGCCAGCAGCCAAGATGCTTGGCTAGCGGGAGCTTTTGAGCAGTTCTTC. Residues: CASSQDAWLAGAFEQFF.

CDR3 bases: TGTGCCAGCAGCCAAGCAGCCGGGGAGCTGTTTTTT. Its protein is CASSQAAGELFF. The chain joins TRBV4-2 to TRBJ2-2; D remains ambiguous. Between the trimmed V and J ends, which lost 1 base and 6 bases, there was a span of 3 bases. Germline-derived CDR1 and CDR2 are LGHNA and YNFKEQ. The CDR3 length is 12 residues.

The chain combines TRBV11-2 with TRBJ2-3; D perhaps matches TRBD1 (8 bases). Trimming took off 2 bases at V and 6 bases at J, with 27 bases between the two ends. The germline V gene encodes CDR1 SGHAT and CDR2 FQNNGV. The length of the CDR3 is 19 residues. The DNA for the CDR3 is TGTGCCAGCAGCTTAACCCGGACAGGGCTCGGCGGGAGTTGGGATACGCAGTATTTT. Translating it yields CASSLTRTGLGGSWDTQYF.

The CDR3 bases are TGTGCCAGCAGCTTGGGTGTTTCCAACACTGAAGCTTTCTTT. As protein: CASSLGVSNTEAFF. The chain uses TRBV7-9 and TRBJ1-1; D is unclear. Looked up from germline, CDR1 is SEHNR and CDR2 is FQNEAQ (reference sequence). V shed 3 bases and J shed 2 bases, with 10 bases lying between them. The CDR3 is 14 amino acids.

The V and J genes are TRBV7-9 and TRBJ2-7, with 13 bases fitting TRBD2. Per the germline V gene, CDR1 is SEHNR and CDR2 is FQNEAQ (reference sequence). Trimming took 5 bases from V and 7 from J; bases not matched to a gene: 5. The CDR3 loop spans 14 amino acids. DNA for the CDR3: TGTGCCAGCAGCGGACTAGCGGGAGCCTGGGAGCAGTACTTC. Amino acids: CASSGLAGAWEQYF.

Notes on this clone: Other DNA variants within this sample encode the same CDR3. The chain is built from TRBV4-1 and TRBJ1-1; 9 bases align to TRBD1. The CDR3 consists of 14 residues. The V gene's germline CDR1 is MGHRA and CDR2 YSYEKL. V gave up 3 bases and J gave up 3 bases; unmatched junction bases: 2. For the CDR3, the DNA is TGCGCCAGCAGCCAGGACAGGGGAGACACTGAAGCTTTCTTT. Protein: CASSQDRGDTEAFF.

The chain has TRBV7-8 and TRBJ1-4; TRBD1 matches at 7 bases. There are 14 residues in the CDR3. Germline CDR1 and CDR2: SGHVS and FQNEAQ. V gave up 5 bases and J gave up 7 bases; unmatched junction bases: 7. The CDR3 DNA is TGTGCCAGCAGCATAGGGGGCTCAACTGAAAAACTGTTTTTT. Its protein is CASSIGGSTEKLFF.

This clone showed up just a few times. J is TRBJ2-7 and V is TRBV2; 9 bases agree with TRBD1. The CDR3 runs 14 residues. V gave up 5 bases and J gave up 7 bases; unmatched junction bases: 9. The germline CDR1 and CDR2 sequences are SNHLY and FYNNEI. As DNA, the CDR3 is TGTGCCAGCAGTCCCTGGACAGGGGCGGGGGAGCAGTACTTC. This translates into CASSPWTGAGEQYF.

The chain uses TRBV28 and TRBJ1-5; no firm D call. The CDR3 spans 14 residues. V was clipped by 6 bases and J by 0 bases, with 9 bases between them. Germline values: CDR1 MDHEN, CDR2 SYDVKM. This CDR3 reads CASRMGNSNQPQHF. The CDR3 region has the DNA TGTGCCAGCAGAATGGGGAATAGCAATCAGCCCCAGCATTTT.

In DNA, the CDR3 is TGTGCCAGCTCACCACCCTCTAGCGGGCCGTTCTCCTACGAGCAGTACTTC. It specifies CASSPPSSGPFSYEQYF. This chain joins TRBV18 and TRBJ2-7; 8 positions agree with TRBD2. The CDR3 length is 17 residues. CDR1 KGHSH and CDR2 LQKENI come from the germline V gene. J was trimmed by 0 bases and V by 0 bases; bases with no gene match: 7.

The CDR3 bases are TGCGCCAGCAGCCCTTACACCGGGACAGGGTACACCGGGGAGCTGTTTTTT. Its protein product is CASSPYTGTGYTGELFF. V gene TRBV5-1 combines with J gene TRBJ2-2; TRBD1 agrees at 9 bases. With 4 bases clipped from V and 3 bases from J, the junction kept 10 bases outside the gene matches. This CDR3 is built from 17 residues. Germline V gene data show CDR1 as SGHRS and CDR2 as YFSETQ.

The chain recombines TRBV14 with TRBJ2-7; 9 bases are a match to TRBD1. Germline CDR1 and CDR2: SGHDN and FVKESK. V lost 3 bases to trimming and J lost 2 bases; unmatched junction nucleotides: 5. CDR3 length equals 15 residues. The CDR3 region has the DNA TGTGCCAGCAGCCAGGGGACAGGGAGGGCCTACGAGCAGTACTTC. It specifies CASSQGTGRAYEQYF.

This clone turned up a few times. The J gene is TRBJ1-1, the V gene TRBV6-5; D is ambiguous. CDR1 and CDR2 from the germline V gene are MNHEY and SVGAGI. The ends were cut back, 6 bases at V and 4 bases at J, with 12 bases in the middle. This CDR3 comprises 13 residues. The CDR3 reads CASSRNVPTEAFF. The CDR3 DNA sequence: TGTGCCAGCAGCCGGAATGTTCCCACTGAAGCTTTCTTT.

This sequence joins TRBV29-1 and TRBJ2-2; unclear D gene. The V and J ends lost 2 bases and 2 bases respectively, with 9 bases between them. The V gene's germline CDR1 is SQVTM and CDR2 ANQGSEA. CDR3 length: 14 amino acids. The CDR3 protein is CSVENSRNTGELFF. CDR3 coding DNA: TGCAGCGTTGAAAATAGCAGAAACACCGGGGAGCTGTTTTTT.

The rearrangement links TRBV2 to TRBJ1-4; a possible D gene is TRBD1 (5 bases). Trimming cost V 8 bases and J 4 bases, with 17 bases left between them. The CDR3 contains 15 residues. Germline CDR1 is SNHLY and CDR2 is FYNNEI. DNA of the CDR3: TGTGCCAGCGTTTCCCGGGGGGGTTTTAATGAAAAACTGTTTTTT. It is translated as CASVSRGGFNEKLFF. The entire variable domain, with the rest obtained from reference TRBV2 and TRBJ1-4, is as follows: EPEVTQTPSHQVTQMGQEVILRCVPISNHLYFYWYRQILGQKVEFLVSFYNNEISEKSEIFDDQFSVERPDGSNFTLKIRSTKLEDSAMYFCASVSRGGFNEKLFFGSGTQLSVL.